The rows below give T cell receptor beta chains drawn from one sample of a study of T cell responses to AZD1222 COVID-19 vaccine. Using immunoSEQ multiplex PCR, the repertoire was profiled, and TCRdb retains in-frame clones only, with some absent. This table holds 80,000 to 100,000 clones, over 75% found once. Sequencing used peripheral blood, obtained on day 0 of AZD1222 vaccination. The receptors shown here come from an adult in good health. Each CDR3 is given with its conserved first and last residue. Fields, in order: clone size, CDR3 length, V gene, D gene, J gene, CDR3 DNA, CDR3 protein. A D gene is named only where the DNA matches it firmly. A row's size may be missing; if present it is once, few, many or a size class.

abundance: -
len: 15
v_gene: TRBV6-2/TRBV6-3
d_gene: -
j_gene: TRBJ1-5
CDR3nt: TGTGCCAGCAGTCCCTGGGTCCATAGCAATCAGCCCCAGCATTTT
CDR3aa: CASSPWVHSNQPQHF

abundance: -
len: 15
v_gene: TRBV7-2
d_gene: TRBD1
j_gene: TRBJ1-4
CDR3nt: TGTGCCAGCAGCCCCCCGGGGCAGGGGGGAGAAAAACTGTTTTTT
CDR3aa: CASSPPGQGGEKLFF

abundance: -
len: 16
v_gene: TRBV9
d_gene: -
j_gene: TRBJ2-3
CDR3nt: TGTGCCAGCAGCCTGAGATGGACCGGTTCGGAAGATACGCAGTATTTT
CDR3aa: CASSLRWTGSEDTQYF

abundance: -
len: 18
v_gene: TRBV7-6
d_gene: TRBD2
j_gene: TRBJ2-2
CDR3nt: TGTGCCAGCAGCACCAGCGGGAGGCCCGACCCGAACACCGGGGAGCTGTTTTTT
CDR3aa: CASSTSGRPDPNTGELFF

abundance: -
len: 14
v_gene: TRBV19
d_gene: -
j_gene: TRBJ2-2
CDR3nt: TGTGCCAGTAGTATGACAGGGAACACCGGGGAGCTGTTTTTT
CDR3aa: CASSMTGNTGELFF

abundance: -
len: 18
v_gene: TRBV3-1/TRBV3-2
d_gene: TRBD2
j_gene: TRBJ2-1
CDR3nt: TGTGCCAGCAGCCTCGGACTAGCTCCCAGAGGGGGTGGCGATGAGCAGTTCTTC
CDR3aa: CASSLGLAPRGGGDEQFF

abundance: once
len: 13
v_gene: TRBV5-1
d_gene: -
j_gene: TRBJ2-5
CDR3nt: TGCGCCAGCAGCTTGGCTAGCGTTGAGACCCAGTACTTC
CDR3aa: CASSLASVETQYF

abundance: -
len: 16
v_gene: TRBV27
d_gene: -
j_gene: TRBJ2-6
CDR3nt: TGTGCCAGCAGTGGAGGGGGTTTCTCTGGGGCCAACGTCCTGACTTTC
CDR3aa: CASSGGGFSGANVLTF

abundance: -
len: 14
v_gene: TRBV25-1
d_gene: TRBD1
j_gene: TRBJ1-1
CDR3nt: TGTGCCAGCAGTGAACAGGGGGCGGGGGCTGAAGCTTTCTTT
CDR3aa: CASSEQGAGAEAFF

abundance: -
len: 18
v_gene: TRBV21-1
d_gene: -
j_gene: TRBJ1-3
CDR3nt: TGTGCCAGCCGCTCCGACAGGGGCGTTGGGCATACTGGAAACACCATATATTTT
CDR3aa: CASRSDRGVGHTGNTIYF

abundance: -
len: 15
v_gene: TRBV7-8
d_gene: -
j_gene: TRBJ2-7
CDR3nt: TGTGCCAGCAGCTGGGTGGGGGCAGGGTCCTACGAGCAGTACTTC
CDR3aa: CASSWVGAGSYEQYF